This T cell receptor beta chain was documented in a study of T cell responses to AZD1222 COVID-19 vaccine. TCRdb's table, derived via immunoSEQ multiplex PCR, lists solely in-frame clones and lacks some. Of just under 85,000 clones in the sample, about nine tenths were seen once. V was pared by 3 bases and J by 0 bases, with 8 bases between. CDR1 and CDR2 from the germline V gene are SGHVS and FQNEAQ. The CDR3 runs to 14 residues. Sample: peripheral blood, taken on day 0 of AZD1222 vaccination. This rearrangement joins TRBV7-8 to TRBJ1-2; the D is unclear. The origin of this receptor is an adult in good health. In DNA, the CDR3 is TGTGCCAGCAGCTTCCTTACAGCTAACTATGGCTACACCTTC. It codes for CASSFLTANYGYTF.